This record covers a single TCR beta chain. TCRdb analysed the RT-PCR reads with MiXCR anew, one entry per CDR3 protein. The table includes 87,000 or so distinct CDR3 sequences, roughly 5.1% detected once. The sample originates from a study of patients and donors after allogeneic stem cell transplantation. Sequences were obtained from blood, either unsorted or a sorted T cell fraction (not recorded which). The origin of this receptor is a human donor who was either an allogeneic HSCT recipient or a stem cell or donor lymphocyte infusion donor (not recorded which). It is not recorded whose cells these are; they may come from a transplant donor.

The CDR3 DNA sequence: TGTGCCAGTAGTATAGAAGGGCTATTTCCGGGACAGGCCTCCTACAATGAGCAGTTCTTC. Translation: CASSIEGLFPGQASYNEQFF. This chain links TRBV19 with TRBJ2-1; TRBD1 aligns across 8 bases. The CDR3 has 20 residues. With V trimmed by 0 bases and J by 0 bases, 13 bases remained unmatched. Germline V gene data show CDR1 as LNHDA and CDR2 as SQIVND (reference sequence).